The 16 T cell receptor beta chains presented below share a single source sample, sequenced in a study of OX40 agonist ivuxolimab in advanced cancers. Repertoires were generated with immunoSEQ multiplex PCR, while TCRdb's copy carries only in-frame clones and drops some. The sample holds some 82,000 clones; 85% to 90% are singletons and the top ten take about 0.76%. Specimen: CD4+ or CD8+ T cells sorted from blood, collected in a trial of the OX40 agonist ivuxolimab. Receptors originate from an adult with an advanced solid tumor such as melanoma, head and neck, liver or kidney cancer.

This clone turned up a few times. This rearrangement joins TRBV5-1 to TRBJ2-5; D is uncertain. V dropped 0 bases and J dropped 4 bases, with 13 bases sitting between them. CDR1 is SGHRS, CDR2 YFSETQ, per germline. The CDR3 covers 15 residues. Here the CDR3 reads CASSLAGQARETQYF. DNA for the CDR3: TGCGCCAGCAGCTTGGCTGGGCAGGCCCGAGAGACCCAGTACTTC.

V and J are TRBV7-2 and TRBJ2-7; D is unresolved. The CDR3 spans 14 residues. The V gene lost 4 bases and the J gene lost 3 bases, with 13 bases spanning the gap. Germline CDR1 is SGHTA and CDR2 is FQGNSA. The CDR3 coding sequence is TGTGCCAGCAGCTCATACACGGTCGGCTACGAGCAGTACTTC. This sequence encodes CASSSYTVGYEQYF.

The CDR3 region is CASSQRRLSGIDTGELFF. CDR3 nucleotide sequence: TGTGCCAGCAGCCAGCGGCGGCTTAGCGGGATAGACACCGGGGAGCTGTTTTTT. The chain carries TRBV4-2 and TRBJ2-2, with 8 bases that match TRBD2. This CDR3 spans 18 amino acids. Germline assignment: CDR1 LGHNA and CDR2 YNFKEQ. J lost 3 bases, V lost 3 bases, and 12 bases had no gene match.

V and J are TRBV5-1 and TRBJ2-2, with D perhaps matching TRBD1 or TRBD2 (5 bases each). Trimming cost V 8 bases and J 5 bases, with 16 bases left between them. The V gene's germline CDR1 is SGHRS and CDR2 YFSETQ. The CDR3 is 14 amino acids. The CDR3 DNA reads TGCGCCAGTGGCCGGGACGGGGAAACCGGGGAGCTGTTTTTT. This encodes CASGRDGETGELFF.

The CDR3 DNA reads as TGTGCCAGCAGCCAAGATCAATCACTACCCGTTAACGAGCAGTACTTC. It translates to CASSQDQSLPVNEQYF. The rearrangement links TRBV4-2 to TRBJ2-7; no clear D. CDR3 length: 16 residues. Germline V lookup: CDR1 LGHNA, CDR2 YNFKEQ. V was trimmed by 0 bases and J by 5 bases, leaving 17 bases between them.

This chain connects TRBV19 to TRBJ2-7; D might be TRBD2 (6 bases). Trimming pared 5 bases from V and 0 bases from J, leaving 11 bases between. CDR3 length: 14 residues. CDR1 is LNHDA, CDR2 SQIVND, per germline (reference sequence). The CDR3 DNA reads as TGTGCCAGTAGTTCGCGGGACCTCTCCTACGAGCAGTACTTC. It yields the protein CASSSRDLSYEQYF.

The chain carries TRBV28 and TRBJ1-1; maybe TRBD1 (6 bases). Germline CDR1 and CDR2: MDHEN and SYDVKM. V lost 5 bases and J 5 bases, leaving 15 bases between the germline ends. This CDR3 region has 14 residues. CDR3 protein: CASSPQGFGTEAFF. The CDR3 coding sequence is TGTGCCAGCAGTCCCCAGGGGTTCGGGACTGAAGCTTTCTTT.

The sample holds one count of this clone. The chain joins TRBV5-1 to TRBJ2-7, with 7 bases aligning to TRBD1. The germline CDR1 and CDR2 sequences are SGHRS and YFSETQ. This CDR3 has 18 amino acids. V shed 5 bases and J 1 base; nucleotides not matched to a gene: 18. The CDR3 DNA is TGCGCCAGCAGGTTAGGGGAAGGGACAGCAACTTCTTCCTACGAGCAGTACTTC. Amino acids: CASRLGEGTATSSYEQYF.

The chain combines TRBV6-5 with TRBJ1-1, with 7 bases identical to TRBD1. The CDR3 consists of 14 residues. V dropped 4 bases and J dropped 1; count of bases not matched to a gene: 3. The germline V gene has CDR1 MNHEY and CDR2 SVGAGI. Written as DNA, the CDR3 is TGTGCCAGCAGTTCGACAGGGCGGAACACTGAAGCTTTCTTT. It yields the protein CASSSTGRNTEAFF.

This chain joins TRBV7-9 and TRBJ2-7, with a weak D call TRBD2 (6 bases). Trimming removed 9 bases at V and 3 bases at J, with 12 bases between. This CDR3 contains 12 residues. The V gene's germline CDR1 is SEHNR and CDR2 FQNEAQ (reference sequence). CDR3 in amino acids: CASGGANYEQYF. The CDR3 DNA reads as TGTGCCAGTGGCGGGGCAAACTACGAGCAGTACTTC.

This chain joins TRBV10-3 and TRBJ2-7, with 12 bases identical to TRBD2. The CDR3 runs to 15 residues. Germline V gives CDR1 ENHRY, CDR2 SYGVKD. The V segment lost 4 bases and the J segment 1 base; nucleotides outside the gene matches: 2. The CDR3 bases are TGTGCCATCAGTGGACTAGCGGGAGTTTCCTACGAGCAGTACTTC. Amino acids: CAISGLAGVSYEQYF.

The V gene is TRBV7-2, the J gene TRBJ2-7; perhaps D is TRBD1 or TRBD2 (6 bases each). Trimming shortened V by 0 bases and J by 5 bases, and 14 bases separated the two germline ends. The CDR3 runs to 15 residues. From germline, CDR1 is SGHTA and CDR2 FQGNSA. This CDR3 reads CASSLAYRGPDEQYF. The CDR3 coding sequence is TGTGCCAGCAGCTTAGCGTATCGGGGGCCTGACGAGCAGTACTTC.

A few counts support this clone. The genes are TRBV5-1 and TRBJ2-3, with 9 nucleotides matching TRBD2. Per germline, CDR1 SGHRS and CDR2 YFSETQ. Germline trimming cut 4 bases from V and 2 bases from J; bases unmatched to any gene: 5. CDR3 length equals 15 residues. The CDR3 DNA reads TGCGCCAGCAGCCCGCTAGCGGGAATCACAGATACGCAGTATTTT. This translates into CASSPLAGITDTQYF.

This clone appeared once. The V and J genes are TRBV7-9 and TRBJ2-3; tentative D call: TRBD1 (6 bases). With 4 bases removed from V and 2 bases from J, the gap between germline ends came to 7 bases. The length of the CDR3 is 13 residues. Germline V gene lookup returns CDR1 SEHNR and CDR2 FQNEAQ (reference sequence). CDR3 DNA sequence: TGTGCCAGCAGCTACAGGGTCACAGATACGCAGTATTTT. Its translation is CASSYRVTDTQYF.

V usage is TRBV28 and J usage is TRBJ2-3; 11 nucleotides agree with TRBD2. V lost 5 bases to trimming and J lost 5 bases; unmatched junction nucleotides: 9. The germline V gene has CDR1 MDHEN and CDR2 SYDVKM. The length of the CDR3 is 16 residues. In nucleotides, the CDR3 is TGTGCCAGCAGTACCCGACTAGCGGGAATGATAGATACGCAGTATTTT. Translated: CASSTRLAGMIDTQYF.

This chain links TRBV7-2 with TRBJ2-3, with D unresolved. The germline V and J ends were trimmed by 0 bases and 5 bases, with 15 bases remaining between them. Germline loops: CDR1 SGHTA, CDR2 FQGNSA. The CDR3 is made up of 16 amino acids. CDR3 in amino acids: CASSLASLPPGDTQYF. DNA for the CDR3: TGTGCCAGCAGCTTAGCAAGTCTCCCCCCGGGAGATACGCAGTATTTT. The variable domain in full, with the rest retrieved from reference TRBV7-2 and TRBJ2-3, is GAGVSQSPSNKVTEKGKDVELRCDPISGHTALYWYRQSLGQGLEFLIYFQGNSAPDKSGLPSDRFSAERTGGSVSTLTIQRTQQEDSAVYLCASSLASLPPGDTQYFGPGTRLTVL.